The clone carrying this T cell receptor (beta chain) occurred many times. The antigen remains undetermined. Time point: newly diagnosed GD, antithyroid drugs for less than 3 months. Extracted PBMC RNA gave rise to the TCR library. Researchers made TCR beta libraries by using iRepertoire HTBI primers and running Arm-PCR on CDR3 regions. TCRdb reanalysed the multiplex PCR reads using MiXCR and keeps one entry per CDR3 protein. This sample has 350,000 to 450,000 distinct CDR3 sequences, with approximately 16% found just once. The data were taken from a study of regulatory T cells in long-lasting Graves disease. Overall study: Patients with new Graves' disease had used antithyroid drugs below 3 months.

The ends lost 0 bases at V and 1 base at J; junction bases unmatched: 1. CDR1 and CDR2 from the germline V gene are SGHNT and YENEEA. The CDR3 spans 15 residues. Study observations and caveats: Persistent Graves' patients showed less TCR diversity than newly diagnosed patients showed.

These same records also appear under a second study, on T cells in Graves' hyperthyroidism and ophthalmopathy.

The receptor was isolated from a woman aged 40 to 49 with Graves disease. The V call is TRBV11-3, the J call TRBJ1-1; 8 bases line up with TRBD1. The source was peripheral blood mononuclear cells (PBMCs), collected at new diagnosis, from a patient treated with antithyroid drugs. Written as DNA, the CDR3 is TGTGCCAGCAGCTTAGATCAGGGGGCGAACACTGAAGCTTTCTTT. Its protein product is CASSLDQGANTEAFF.